A selection of T cell receptor beta chains follows, all from one sample in a study of regulatory T cells in long-lasting Graves disease. From the multiplex PCR reads, TCRdb called clonotypes with MiXCR, one entry per CDR3 protein. The data contain approximately 540,000 distinct CDR3 sequences, around 12% of them singletons. The data also belong to a second study, concerning T cells in Graves' hyperthyroidism and ophthalmopathy.

The sequences come from peripheral blood mononuclear cells (PBMCs), collected at new diagnosis, from a patient treated with antithyroid drugs. The origin of the receptors is a woman under 40 with Graves disease. Both conserved end residues are part of each CDR3. The D gene is left open where the match is weak. The size field is filled for only some rows; it gives once, few, many or a size class.

D gene,J gene,V gene,clone size,CDR3 protein,CDR3 DNA
TRBD2,TRBJ2-3,TRBV6-9,many,CASSSPSGIVQDTQYF,TGTGCCAGCAGTTCTCCTAGCGGGATCGTTCAGGATACGCAGTATTTT
-,TRBJ1-3,TRBV19,many,CASSNLGLSTGNTIYF,TGTGCCAGTAGTAACCTTGGTCTTTCGACTGGAAACACCATATATTTT
TRBD2,TRBJ2-1,TRBV7-2,many,CASSFWASGFEQFF,TGTGCCAGCAGCTTTTGGGCTAGCGGGTTTGAGCAGTTCTTC
-,TRBJ2-2,TRBV7-3,many,CASRSNTNTGELFF,TGTGCCAGCAGATCAAATACTAACACCGGGGAGCTGTTTTTT
TRBD1,TRBJ1-1,TRBV6-1,many,CASSDDRVYTEAFF,TGTGCCAGCAGTGATGACAGGGTGTACACTGAAGCTTTCTTT
-,TRBJ2-1,TRBV10-2,many,CASSRAPSGHNEQFF,TGCGCCAGCAGTAGAGCGCCCTCGGGGCACAATGAGCAGTTCTTC
TRBD1,TRBJ2-6,TRBV7-9,-,CASSLYTGAYSGANVLTF,TGTGCCAGCAGCCTATACACAGGGGCCTACTCTGGGGCCAACGTCCTGACTTTC
TRBD2,TRBJ2-3,TRBV5-1,-,CASSLVVAGPTDTQYF,TGCGCCAGCAGCTTGGTGGTAGCGGGACCAACAGATACGCAGTATTTT
-,TRBJ1-2,TRBV18,few,CASSPLEGGYTF,TGTGCCAGCTCACCACTTGAGGGAGGCTACACCTTC
-,TRBJ1-6,TRBV27,many,CASSQRGDFGSPLHF,TGTGCCAGCAGCCAACGGGGGGACTTCGGTTCACCCCTCCACTTT
-,TRBJ2-2,TRBV7-9,few,CASSLETRRDTGELFF,TGTGCCAGCAGCTTAGAGACTAGAAGGGACACCGGGGAGCTGTTTTTT
-,TRBJ1-4,TRBV29-1,-,CSVDRGDEKLFF,TGCAGCGTTGACAGGGGTGATGAAAAACTGTTTTTT
-,TRBJ2-7,TRBV29-1,many,CSVPFGPDSYEQYF,TGCAGCGTTCCCTTCGGGCCGGACTCCTACGAGCAGTACTTC
-,TRBJ2-5,TRBV4-1,many,CASSQELAVEGTQYF,TGCGCCAGCAGCCAAGAGTTAGCGGTTGAAGGGACCCAGTACTTC
-,TRBJ2-5,TRBV15,-,CATSKIPGETQYF,TGTGCCACCAGCAAAATCCCAGGAGAGACCCAGTACTTC
-,TRBJ1-1,TRBV5-4,many,CASSRDPNTEAFF,TGTGCCAGCAGCCGAGATCCGAACACTGAAGCTTTCTTT
-,TRBJ2-4,TRBV28,-,CASSMTDIGISNIQYF,TGTGCCAGCAGCATGACGGACATTGGGATATCAAACATTCAGTACTTC
TRBD1,TRBJ1-5,TRBV24-1,many,CATSDSDRGNQPQHF,TGTGCCACCAGTGATTCGGACAGGGGCAATCAGCCCCAGCATTTT
TRBD1,TRBJ1-2,TRBV7-2,many,CASSVGQGNGYTF,TGTGCCAGCAGCGTAGGACAGGGGAATGGCTACACCTTC
TRBD1,TRBJ1-1,TRBV12-3/TRBV12-4,many,CASSNRDRGRYTEAFF,TGTGCCAGCAGTAACCGGGACAGGGGGCGGTACACTGAAGCTTTCTTT
TRBD1,TRBJ1-2,TRBV4-1,-,CASSQEGTGLYGYTF,TGCGCCAGCAGCCAAGAAGGGACAGGGCTGTATGGCTACACCTTC
TRBD1,TRBJ1-2,TRBV7-9,few,CASRTWRQGEYGYTF,TGTGCCAGCAGGACATGGCGACAGGGGGAGTATGGCTACACCTTC
-,TRBJ1-1,TRBV6-2/TRBV6-3,many,CASSYRGVGEAFF,TGTGCCAGCAGTTATCGGGGGGTGGGTGAAGCTTTCTTT
-,TRBJ1-1,TRBV30,many,CAWSVQGSLSAFF,TGTGCCTGGAGTGTCCAGGGGTCGCTTTCAGCTTTCTTT
-,TRBJ2-5,TRBV6-2/TRBV6-3,few,CASSESAWRLQETQYF,TGTGCCAGCAGTGAAAGTGCGTGGCGTCTTCAAGAGACCCAGTACTTC
-,TRBJ2-6,TRBV6-1,-,CASRSGLAGANVLTF,TGTGCCAGCAGGTCGGGACTGGCTGGGGCCAACGTCCTGACTTTC
TRBD2,TRBJ2-1,TRBV15,many,CATSRDLAGGFNEQFF,TGTGCCACCAGCAGAGATTTGGCGGGAGGCTTCAATGAGCAGTTCTTC
TRBD1,TRBJ2-6,TRBV30,-,CAWSPLSGTARFSGANVLTF,TGTGCCTGGAGTCCTCTCTCCGGGACAGCGCGCTTCTCTGGGGCCAACGTCCTGACTTTC
-,TRBJ2-3,TRBV5-1,many,CASSPKPYTDTQYF,TGCGCCAGCAGCCCCAAACCTTACACAGATACGCAGTATTTT
-,TRBJ2-5,TRBV25-1,few,CASSDNLAQETQYF,TGTGCCAGCAGTGATAATTTGGCTCAAGAGACCCAGTACTTC
TRBD1,TRBJ2-4,TRBV5-5,few,CASSKSPGQGRNIQYF,TGTGCCAGCAGCAAAAGTCCGGGACAGGGACGGAACATTCAGTACTTC
-,TRBJ2-1,TRBV18,many,CASSPPAGIYNEQFF,TGTGCCAGCTCACCACCGGCAGGGATCTACAATGAGCAGTTCTTC
TRBD2,TRBJ2-3,TRBV2,many,CASRREGVSDTQYF,TGTGCCAGCCGGCGGGAGGGCGTGTCCGATACGCAGTATTTT
-,TRBJ1-5,TRBV19,many,CASSPSGAQPQHF,TGTGCCAGTAGCCCCTCGGGGGCCCAGCCCCAGCATTTT
-,TRBJ2-5,TRBV28,many,CASSLTKYTETQYF,TGTGCCAGCAGTTTAACGAAATACACAGAGACCCAGTACTTC
TRBD1,TRBJ2-3,TRBV28,many,CASRLTGKGSTDTQYF,TGTGCCAGCAGGCTGACAGGGAAAGGGAGCACAGATACGCAGTATTTT
-,TRBJ1-6,TRBV4-3,-,CASSQAREDNSPLHF,TGCGCCAGCTCCCAGGCCAGGGAAGATAATTCACCCCTCCACTTT
-,TRBJ2-3,TRBV12-3/TRBV12-4,many,CASSLIAGLVGADTQYF,TGTGCCAGCAGTTTAATCGCGGGGTTGGTAGGCGCAGATACGCAGTATTTT
TRBD1,TRBJ1-1,TRBV7-9,few,CASSLRDRGRGTEAFF,TGTGCCAGCAGCCTCCGGGACAGGGGTAGGGGCACTGAAGCTTTCTTT
-,TRBJ2-7,TRBV6-2/TRBV6-3,-,CASSYSQGSSYEQYF,TGTGCCAGCAGTTACTCACAAGGGAGCTCCTACGAGCAGTACTTC
TRBD1,TRBJ1-5,TRBV6-5,many,CASSYGTGHNQPQHF,TGTGCCAGCAGTTATGGGACAGGTCACAATCAGCCCCAGCATTTT
-,TRBJ2-7,TRBV5-1,-,CASSLGDGADEQYF,TGCGCCAGCAGCTTGGGCGACGGGGCCGACGAGCAGTACTTC
TRBD2,TRBJ2-1,TRBV24-1,many,CATRLAGEQFF,TGTGCCACCCGGCTAGCGGGCGAGCAGTTCTTC
-,TRBJ2-5,TRBV25-1,many,CASSESQPYQETQYF,TGTGCCAGCAGTGAATCACAGCCGTACCAAGAGACCCAGTACTTC
-,TRBJ2-7,TRBV10-3,few,CAIREATGFPYEQYF,TGTGCCATCAGGGAAGCCACAGGGTTCCCGTACGAGCAGTACTTC
TRBD2,TRBJ2-3,TRBV6-2/TRBV6-3,many,CASSTRTSGRGPPDTQYF,TGTGCCAGCAGTACACGGACTAGCGGGAGAGGCCCCCCAGATACGCAGTATTTT
TRBD2,TRBJ2-7,TRBV20-1,many,CSAKTSGRAYEQYF,TGCAGTGCTAAGACTAGCGGGAGGGCGTATGAGCAGTACTTC
-,TRBJ1-2,TRBV12-3/TRBV12-4,many,CASSFDRWTNYGYTF,TGTGCCAGCAGTTTCGATCGATGGACTAACTATGGCTACACCTTC
TRBD1,TRBJ2-7,TRBV7-9,few,CASSLATGAPTHEQYF,TGTGCCAGCAGCTTAGCGACAGGGGCCCCAACCCACGAGCAGTACTTC
-,TRBJ2-5,TRBV15,-,CATSGRLEGETQYF,TGTGCCACCAGCGGCCGGTTAGAGGGAGAGACCCAGTACTTC
-,TRBJ2-7,TRBV20-1,few,CSARTAGSYEQYF,TGCAGTGCCCGGACAGCGGGCTCCTACGAGCAGTACTTC
-,TRBJ2-7,TRBV12-3/TRBV12-4,-,CASRAHLGVLEQHF,TGTGCCAGCAGGGCCCACCTTGGGGTGTTGGAGCAGCACTTC
-,TRBJ2-5,TRBV18,many,CASSPGHRETQYF,TGTGCCAGCAGTCCGGGACATCGAGAGACCCAGTACTTC
TRBD2,TRBJ2-7,TRBV20-1,-,CSAQGLAGVYEQYF,TGCAGTGCTCAAGGACTAGCGGGAGTATACGAGCAGTACTTC
TRBD2,TRBJ2-1,TRBV19,-,CASRPGTSGYWGNEQFF,TGTGCCAGTAGACCCGGGACTAGCGGTTATTGGGGGAATGAGCAGTTCTTC
TRBD2,TRBJ2-1,TRBV6-5,-,CASSYLTSGRRDEQFF,TGTGCCAGCAGTTACTTAACTAGCGGGAGAAGAGATGAGCAGTTCTTC